These T cell receptor beta chains were read from a single sample in a study of T cells in Graves' hyperthyroidism and ophthalmopathy. TCRdb re-derived calls from the multiplex PCR reads in MiXCR, one entry per CDR3 protein. The data contain around 500,000 distinct CDR3 sequences, about 15% of them singletons. What was sequenced was blood. Receptors were obtained from a woman in her twenties or thirties with Graves' ophthalmopathy. Both conserved end residues are part of each CDR3. The D gene is left open where the match is weak. Clone size is not always given. Where it is, it says once, few, many or a class for expanded clones.

TRBD2	TRBV9	NA	TRBJ2-1	CASSALSREGQREQFF	TGTGCCAGCAGCGCCCTGTCGCGGGAGGGCCAGCGTGAGCAGTTCTTC
NA	TRBV28	many	TRBJ1-2	CASHRQGWRNGYTF	TGTGCCAGCCATCGGCAGGGCTGGAGAAATGGCTACACCTTC
NA	TRBV5-1	many	TRBJ2-7	CASQVVAGTYEQYF	TGCGCCAGCCAGGTGGTGGCAGGGACTTACGAGCAGTACTTC
NA	TRBV5-1	many	TRBJ2-1	CASSLEARGVDEQFF	TGCGCCAGCAGCTTGGAGGCTAGGGGGGTGGATGAGCAGTTCTTC
NA	TRBV15	many	TRBJ1-1	CATSREGENTEAFF	TGTGCCACCAGCAGAGAAGGGGAGAACACTGAAGCTTTCTTT
NA	TRBV19	few	TRBJ2-7	CASSMVSLYAQYF	TGTGCCAGTAGTATGGTCAGTCTCTACGCGCAGTACTTC
TRBD1	TRBV18	many	TRBJ2-2	CASSYGQGSITGELFF	TGTGCCAGCTCATACGGACAGGGGTCAATCACCGGGGAGCTGTTTTTT
NA	TRBV18	few	TRBJ2-1	CASSHMFSGPYNEQFF	TGTGCCAGCTCACACATGTTTTCGGGCCCTTACAATGAGCAGTTCTTC
NA	TRBV27	few	TRBJ2-1	CASSLGVNSYNEQFF	TGTGCCAGCTCCCTCGGGGTCAACTCCTACAATGAGCAGTTCTTC
TRBD1	TRBV28	few	TRBJ2-7	CASSSSTGTGAEQYF	TGTGCCAGCAGTTCCTCAACCGGGACAGGGGCCGAGCAGTACTTC
NA	TRBV19	few	TRBJ2-3	CASSPPLGADTQYF	TGTGCCAGTAGTCCCCCGCTAGGGGCAGATACGCAGTATTTT
TRBD1	TRBV12-5	few	TRBJ1-1	CASGRDRVITEAFF	TGTGCTAGTGGACGGGACAGGGTAATCACTGAAGCTTTCTTT
NA	TRBV7-8	many	TRBJ2-5	CASSELRWHQETQYF	TGTGCCAGCAGCGAACTTAGGTGGCACCAAGAGACCCAGTACTTC
TRBD2	TRBV20-1	many	TRBJ2-5	CSAGGSRTSGMRQETQYF	TGCAGTGCTGGGGGGTCGCGGACTAGCGGGATGCGGCAAGAGACCCAGTACTTC
NA	TRBV28	few	TRBJ2-7	CASSEEAYEQYF	TGTGCCAGCAGTGAAGAAGCTTACGAGCAGTACTTC
NA	TRBV5-8	few	TRBJ2-5	CASSPSRRGIETQYF	TGTGCCAGCAGCCCGAGCAGGCGAGGGATAGAGACCCAGTACTTC
NA	TRBV19	NA	TRBJ1-1	CASSIVALNTEAFF	TGTGCCAGTAGTATTGTAGCTTTGAACACTGAAGCTTTCTTT
NA	TRBV28	many	TRBJ2-1	CASRGVADRSYNEQFF	TGTGCCAGCAGGGGGGTGGCGGACAGATCCTACAATGAGCAGTTCTTC
TRBD2	TRBV20-1	many	TRBJ2-3	CSARAGGSGYTQYF	TGCAGTGCTAGAGCCGGCGGGAGTGGATATACGCAGTATTTT
NA	TRBV2	many	TRBJ2-3	CASSVGVGFSDTQYF	TGTGCCAGCAGTGTGGGGGTCGGGTTTTCAGATACGCAGTATTTT
NA	TRBV25-1	few	TRBJ2-1	CASSVTGANNEQFF	TGTGCCAGCAGTGTAACGGGGGCTAACAATGAGCAGTTCTTC
TRBD2	TRBV27	NA	TRBJ2-1	CASSLWTSGRAYNEQFF	TGTGCCAGCAGTTTATGGACTAGCGGGAGGGCCTACAATGAGCAGTTCTTC
NA	TRBV11-2	NA	TRBJ1-4	CASSLGGTINEKLFF	TGTGCCAGCAGCTTGGGGGGGACCATTAATGAAAAACTGTTTTTT
TRBD1	TRBV29-1	NA	TRBJ1-5	CSVGPDRGQPQHF	TGCAGCGTTGGACCGGACAGGGGTCAGCCCCAGCATTTT
NA	TRBV7-2	many	TRBJ2-7	CASSSPLWGRNEQYF	TGTGCCAGCAGCTCGCCGTTGTGGGGGAGGAACGAGCAGTACTTC
NA	TRBV29-1	NA	TRBJ1-3	CSVGLSGTTIYF	TGCAGCGTTGGGCTCTCTGGAACCACCATATATTTT
NA	TRBV7-2	many	TRBJ2-3	CASMHAGTRDTQYF	TGTGCCAGCATGCACGCCGGGACACGAGATACGCAGTATTTT
NA	TRBV2	NA	TRBJ2-1	CASSEFRTPSSYNEQFF	TGTGCCAGCAGTGAATTCCGGACACCGAGCTCCTACAATGAGCAGTTCTTC
NA	TRBV6-4	once	TRBJ1-6	CASSDSEERPLHF	TGTGCCAGCAGTGACTCGGAGGAGAGACCCCTCCACTTT
NA	TRBV12-3/TRBV12-4	many	TRBJ1-1	CASSKTGLMAEAFF	TGTGCCAGCAGTAAAACAGGGTTAATGGCTGAAGCTTTCTTT
NA	TRBV4-3	NA	TRBJ2-3	CASRITTSTDTQYF	TGCGCCAGCAGGATCACGACTAGTACAGATACGCAGTATTTT
TRBD1	TRBV2	many	TRBJ2-4	CASSLQGPKNIQYF	TGTGCCAGCAGTCTACAGGGGCCCAAAAACATTCAGTACTTC
NA	TRBV7-9	NA	TRBJ2-1	CASSFLTSHEQFF	TGTGCCAGCAGCTTTTTGACATCCCATGAGCAGTTCTTC
TRBD2	TRBV20-1	many	TRBJ2-4	CSAIPSGRADIQYF	TGCAGTGCTATACCTAGCGGGAGGGCCGACATTCAGTACTTC
TRBD1	TRBV5-1	many	TRBJ2-7	CASSPEQGRVYEQYF	TGCGCCAGCAGCCCGGAACAGGGGAGAGTTTACGAGCAGTACTTC
TRBD1	TRBV11-3	few	TRBJ2-5	CASSLGGQGLETQYF	TGTGCCAGCAGCTTAGGAGGACAGGGGTTGGAGACCCAGTACTTC
TRBD1	TRBV5-1	few	TRBJ2-1	CASSQDFGQGALEQFF	TGCGCCAGCAGCCAAGATTTTGGACAGGGGGCCTTAGAGCAGTTCTTC